This T cell receptor beta chain was documented in a study of shared clonotypes between healthy human individuals. V was pared by 0 bases and J by 7 bases, with 12 bases between. The CDR3 runs to 15 residues. The V gene's germline CDR1 is MGHRA and CDR2 YSYEKL. Free of recent acute infections or vaccinations, the donors were healthy HIV-negative adults. Data came from immunoSEQ multiplex PCR; TCRdb stores just in-frame clones and leaves some out. The repertoire holds about 1 million clones, under 80% seen once, with about 1.5% in the top ten. This rearrangement joins TRBV4-1 to TRBJ2-2; D gene uncertain. The origin of this receptor is a man younger than 35 in good health. Input material: memory CD4+ T cells sorted from blood. Subset here: CD45RA-negative fraction. Here the CDR3 reads CASSQEVTSIGELFF. The CDR3, as DNA: TGCGCCAGCAGCCAAGAAGTGACATCTATCGGGGAGCTGTTTTTT.